This T cell receptor (beta chain) was obtained from a study of blood T cell repertoires in COVID-19. In germline, CDR1 is KGHSH, CDR2 LQKENI. This CDR3 comprises 16 residues. V gave up 5 bases and J gave up 3 bases; unmatched junction bases: 10. Sequencing used immunoSEQ multiplex PCR; TCRdb keeps in-frame clones, though not all of them. Of 270,000 or so clones in the sample, approximately 91% are singletons; the top ten hold roughly 2%. Sequencing input: PBMCs or T cells enriched from blood (not recorded which). This clonotype originated in a woman in her 40s with acute COVID-19. The chain links TRBV18 to TRBJ1-5; 7 bases agree with TRBD1. CDR3 in amino acids: CASSAKDRRLNQPQHF. In DNA, the CDR3 is TGTGCCAGCTCAGCAAAGGACAGGCGACTCAATCAGCCCCAGCATTTT.